Listed here is a single TCR beta chain. Its binding antigen is unknown. No per-base quality is available; no much larger clone lies one base away. The germline V gene (reference sequence) gives CDR1 as MNHEY and CDR2 as SMNVEV. Unmatched junction bases come to 7, with V trimmed by 6 bases and J by 0 bases. The CDR3 spans 16 residues, from the cysteine through the phenylalanine. Only CDR3 DNA is held: 48 bases, read in frame from base 1. This record belongs to a study of blood T cell repertoires in COVID-19 (dated by TCRdb to the early 2020s). In terms of the full investigation: Collaborator samples came from the United States, Italy and Spain and covered acute and convalescent phases of COVID-19. The repertoires were released in a freely available public database intended as a resource for research on the immune response to SARS-CoV-2. A de-identified subject ID, COVID-19 status, age in years and sex were almost always included in the sample metadata. The prospective study material was composed of cDNA or gDNA derived from T cells, B-cell-depleted T cells, or PBMCs. The samples were drawn from the first 160 participants of the ongoing ImmuneRACE study and from under 1,500 subjects provided by 6 global collaborators. Subjects who had been exposed to COVID-19, were actively infected with it, or had recovered from it provided the deeply sampled blood TCRbeta repertoires that made up the dataset. Where available, HLA class I and class II types were obtained from metadata supplied by the sample provider rather than from assay-based typing.

The immunoSEQ Assay, a bias-controlled multiplex PCR, was used to amplify TCRbeta CDR3 regions from genomic DNA. Processing in the source paper ran as follows. Nucleated cell counts per sample were estimated from amplification of reference gene primers within the assay. Sequence reads were collapsed and filtered to measure the absolute abundance of every unique TCRbeta CDR3 rearrangement. Productive Simpson clonality was computed per sample as the square root of Simpson's diversity index over productive rearrangements. TCRdb took this table from immuneACCESS and kept in-frame rearrangements with V and J called. Such tables lack part of the clones; where checked against another copy, unresolved V genes explain under half of the gap, and the rest is unexplained. The D gene and trimming were derived from the DNA, and the V and J assignments and clone size from that table. Present in this sample are roughly 200,000 clones, roughly 89% of which were seen just once. Under 13% of the sample belongs to the ten largest clones.

Here is what the overall study found, with its caveats: The amount of clinical and demographic metadata varied by source and participant and was provided uncurated.

In the prospective study, participants were 18 to 89 years old, resided in approximately 25 geographic areas of the United States, and were enrolled through a virtual design. In the prospective study, participants were assigned to cohorts based on the clinical history participants reported in a screening survey and a study questionnaire. Mobile phlebotomists in the prospective study collected whole blood, serum and a nasopharyngeal or oropharyngeal swab from every participant. Prospective study participants could optionally give additional blood draws and questionnaires over an approximately 2-month period. Prospective study blood samples were shipped either frozen or at room temperature before DNA extraction.

The sequenced sample was PBMCs or T cells enriched from blood (not recorded which). The TCR was taken from a man aged 18 to 30 with acute COVID-19. The sequence is built from TRBV27 and TRBJ2-1, with 8 central nucleotides matching TRBD2. The encoded CDR3 is CASSNIAGFSYNEQFF. The nucleotides are TGTGCCAGCAGCAATATAGCGGGATTCTCCTACAATGAGCAGTTCTTC.